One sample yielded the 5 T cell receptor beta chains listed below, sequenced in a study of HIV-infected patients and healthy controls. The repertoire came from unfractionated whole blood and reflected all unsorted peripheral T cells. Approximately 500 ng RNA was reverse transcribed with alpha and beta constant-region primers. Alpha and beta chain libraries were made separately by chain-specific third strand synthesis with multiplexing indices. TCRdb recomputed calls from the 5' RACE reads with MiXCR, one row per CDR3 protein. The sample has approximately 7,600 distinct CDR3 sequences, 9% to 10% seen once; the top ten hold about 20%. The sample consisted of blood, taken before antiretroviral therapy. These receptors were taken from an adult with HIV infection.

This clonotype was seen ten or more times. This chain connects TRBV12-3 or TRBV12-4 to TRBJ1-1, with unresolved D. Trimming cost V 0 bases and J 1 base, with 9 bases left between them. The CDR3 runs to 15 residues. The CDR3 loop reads CASSLAPGKNTEAFF. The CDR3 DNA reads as TGTGCCAGCAGTTTAGCGCCGGGCAAGAACACTGAAGCTTTCTTT.

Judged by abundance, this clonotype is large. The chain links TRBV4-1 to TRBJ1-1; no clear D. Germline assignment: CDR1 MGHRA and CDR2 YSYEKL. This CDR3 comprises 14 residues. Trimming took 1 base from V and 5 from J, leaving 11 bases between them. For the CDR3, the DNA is TGCGCCAGCAGCCAAGGGGTAGGGTTGACTGAAGCTTTCTTT. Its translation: CASSQGVGLTEAFF.

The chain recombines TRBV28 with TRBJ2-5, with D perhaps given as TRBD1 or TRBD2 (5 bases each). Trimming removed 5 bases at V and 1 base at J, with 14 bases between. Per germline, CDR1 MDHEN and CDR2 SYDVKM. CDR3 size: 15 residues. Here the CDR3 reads CASSITGTAQETQYF. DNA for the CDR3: TGTGCCAGCAGTATAACCGGGACGGCCCAAGAGACCCAGTACTTC.

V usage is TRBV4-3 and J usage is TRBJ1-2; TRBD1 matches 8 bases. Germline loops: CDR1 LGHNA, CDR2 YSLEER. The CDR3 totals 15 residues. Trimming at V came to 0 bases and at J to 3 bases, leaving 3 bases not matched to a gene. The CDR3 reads CASSQDTGGDYGYTF. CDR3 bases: TGCGCCAGCAGCCAAGATACAGGGGGTGACTATGGCTACACCTTC.

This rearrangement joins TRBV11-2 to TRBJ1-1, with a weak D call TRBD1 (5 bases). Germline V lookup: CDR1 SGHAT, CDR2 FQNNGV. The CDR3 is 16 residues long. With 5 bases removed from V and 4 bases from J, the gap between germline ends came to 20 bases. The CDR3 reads CASSQRGYGGITEAFF. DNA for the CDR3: TGTGCCAGCAGCCAGAGGGGTTACGGGGGGATCACTGAAGCTTTCTTT.